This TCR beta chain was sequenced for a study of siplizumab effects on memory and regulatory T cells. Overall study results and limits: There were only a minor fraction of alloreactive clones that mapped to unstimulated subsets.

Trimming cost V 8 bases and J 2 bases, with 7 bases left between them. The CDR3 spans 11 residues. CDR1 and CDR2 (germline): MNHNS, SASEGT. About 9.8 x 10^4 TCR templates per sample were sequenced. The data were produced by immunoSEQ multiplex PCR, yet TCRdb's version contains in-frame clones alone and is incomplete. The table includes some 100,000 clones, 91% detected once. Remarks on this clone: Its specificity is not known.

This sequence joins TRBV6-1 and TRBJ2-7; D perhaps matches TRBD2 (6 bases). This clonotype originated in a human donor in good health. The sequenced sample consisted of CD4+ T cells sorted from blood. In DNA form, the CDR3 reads TGTGCCAGCCGGGGGACCTACGAGCAGTACTTC. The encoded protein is CASRGTYEQYF.